This T cell receptor beta chain was identified during a study of OX40 agonist ivuxolimab in advanced cancers. The V end was cut by 2 bases, the J end by 4 bases, with 13 bases between. The CDR3 covers 15 residues. CDR1 and CDR2 (germline): SGHRS, YFSETQ. This clone was detected a few times. Some clones are missing from TCRdb's copy, which holds only in-frame ones; the method was immunoSEQ multiplex PCR. The sample has around 60,000 clones, approximately 82% seen once. The chain is built from TRBV5-1 and TRBJ1-5, with D hard to call. The sequence was obtained from an adult with an advanced solid tumor such as melanoma, head and neck, liver or kidney cancer. Here the sequenced sample was CD4+ or CD8+ T cells sorted from blood, taken in a trial of the OX40 agonist ivuxolimab. Written as DNA, the CDR3 is TGCGCCAGCAGCTTAGGCCAGGAGGCTAATCAGCCCCAGCATTTT. The encoded protein is CASSLGQEANQPQHF.